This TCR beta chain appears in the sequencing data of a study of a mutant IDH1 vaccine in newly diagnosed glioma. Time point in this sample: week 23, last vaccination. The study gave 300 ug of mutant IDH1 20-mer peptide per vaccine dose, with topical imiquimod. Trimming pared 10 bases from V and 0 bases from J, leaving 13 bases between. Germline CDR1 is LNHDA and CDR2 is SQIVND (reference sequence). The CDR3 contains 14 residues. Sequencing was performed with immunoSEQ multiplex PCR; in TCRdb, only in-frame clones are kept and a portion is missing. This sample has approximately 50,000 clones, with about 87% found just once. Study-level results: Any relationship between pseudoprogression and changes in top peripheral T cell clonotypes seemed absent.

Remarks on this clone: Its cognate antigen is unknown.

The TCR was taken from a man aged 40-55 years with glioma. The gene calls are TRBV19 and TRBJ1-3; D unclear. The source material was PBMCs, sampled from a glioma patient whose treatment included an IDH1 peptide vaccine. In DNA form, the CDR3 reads TGTGCCACCGAGGACCTTATCTCTGGAAACACCATATATTTT. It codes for CATEDLISGNTIYF. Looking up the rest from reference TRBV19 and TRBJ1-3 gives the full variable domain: DGGITQSPKYLFRKEGQNVTLSCEQNLNHDAMYWYRQDPGQGLRLIYYSQIVNDFQKGDIAEGYSVSREKKESFPLTVTSAQKNPTAFYLCATEDLISGNTIYFGEGSWLTVV.